This TCR beta chain was sequenced for a study of T cell repertoires in cytomegalovirus infection. Study details: Public TCR beta signature analysis indicated the presence of both CMV infection and matching HLA type.

This clonotype was seen many times. The CDR3 is made up of 11 amino acids. Per the germline V gene, CDR1 is SEHNR and CDR2 is FQNEAQ (reference sequence). Trimming stripped 5 bases from V and 6 bases from J, with 7 bases between. Each CDR3 protein is one row after TCRdb ran MiXCR on the reads. The table lists roughly 280,000 distinct CDR3 sequences, approximately 9.1% of them singletons. Sample: PBMCs. The chain carries TRBV7-9 and TRBJ1-1; no firm D call. The origin of this receptor is a human donor in good health (CMV status not recorded). Some clones in this sample may be carry-over from other donors' samples. The CDR3 here is CASSPAAEAFF. DNA of the CDR3: TGTGCCAGCAGCCCGGCGGCTGAAGCTTTCTTT.